A few counts support the clone carrying this T cell receptor beta chain. Its antigen is not known. This CDR3 spans 14 amino acids. V was pared by 8 bases and J by 3 bases, with 8 bases of the junction left unmatched. CDR1 is SQVTM and CDR2 is ANQGSEA in the germline V gene. The sample originates from a study of response to subunit inactivated influenza vaccine. Study-level results: That few new T cells are recruited by each seasonal influenza vaccination was the authors' suggestion.

One entry per CDR3 protein results from TCRdb running MiXCR on the RT-PCR reads. The table lists approximately 500,000 distinct CDR3 sequences, approximately 12% of them singletons. Source: PBMCs from blood, taken 35 to 45 days after vaccination. The rearrangement uses TRBV29-1 and TRBJ2-1; 9 nucleotides match TRBD1. The source of this sequence is a man aged 50 or older who received an inactivated influenza vaccine. The CDR3 loop reads CSTAQGAIYNEQFF. In DNA, the CDR3 is TGCAGCACGGCACAGGGGGCGATCTACAATGAGCAGTTCTTC.